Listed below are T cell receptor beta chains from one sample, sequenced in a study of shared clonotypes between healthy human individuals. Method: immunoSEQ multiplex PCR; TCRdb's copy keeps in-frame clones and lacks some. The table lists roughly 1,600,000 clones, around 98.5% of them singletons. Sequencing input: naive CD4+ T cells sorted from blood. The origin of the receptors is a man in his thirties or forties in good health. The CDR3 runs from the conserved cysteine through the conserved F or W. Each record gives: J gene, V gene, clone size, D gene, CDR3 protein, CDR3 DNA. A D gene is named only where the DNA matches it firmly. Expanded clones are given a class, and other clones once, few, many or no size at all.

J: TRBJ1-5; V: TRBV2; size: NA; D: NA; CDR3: CASSDRHQPQHF; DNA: TGTGCCAGCAGTGACAGACATCAGCCCCAGCATTTT
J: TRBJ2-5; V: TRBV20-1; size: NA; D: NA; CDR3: CSASPVETQYF; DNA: TGCAGTGCTTCACCCGTTGAGACCCAGTACTTC
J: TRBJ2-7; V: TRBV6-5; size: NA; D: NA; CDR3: CASSYRDGSYEQYF; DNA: TGTGCCAGCAGTTACAGGGACGGATCCTACGAGCAGTACTTC
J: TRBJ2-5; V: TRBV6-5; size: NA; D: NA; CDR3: CASRLTGETQYF; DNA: TGTGCCAGCCGACTGACCGGCGAGACCCAGTACTTC
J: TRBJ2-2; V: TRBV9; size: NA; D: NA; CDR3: CASSVEAGATGELFF; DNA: TGTGCCAGCAGCGTAGAGGCAGGGGCCACCGGGGAGCTGTTTTTT
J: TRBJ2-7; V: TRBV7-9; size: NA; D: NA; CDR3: CASSLDNRAYEQYF; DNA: TGTGCCAGCAGCTTAGATAACAGGGCCTACGAGCAGTACTTC
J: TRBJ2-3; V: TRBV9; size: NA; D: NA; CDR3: CASSPMGGRGTDTQYF; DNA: TGTGCCAGCAGCCCCATGGGGGGACGAGGCACAGATACGCAGTATTTT
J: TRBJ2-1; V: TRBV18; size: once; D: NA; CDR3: CASSPRYGVDQRAYNEQFF; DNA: TGTGCCAGCTCACCACGATACGGTGTGGATCAGCGAGCCTACAATGAGCAGTTCTTC
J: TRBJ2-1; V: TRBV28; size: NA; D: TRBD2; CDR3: CASQKWEGSYNEQFF; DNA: TGTGCCAGCCAGAAGTGGGAGGGCTCCTACAATGAGCAGTTCTTC
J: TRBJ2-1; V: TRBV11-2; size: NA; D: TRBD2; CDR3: CASSPRDYHYNEQFF; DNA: TGTGCCAGCAGCCCCCGGGACTACCACTACAATGAGCAGTTCTTC
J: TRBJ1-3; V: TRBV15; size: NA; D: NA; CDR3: CATSRARGAFGNTIYF; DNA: TGTGCCACCAGCAGAGCCCGAGGGGCGTTTGGAAACACCATATATTTT
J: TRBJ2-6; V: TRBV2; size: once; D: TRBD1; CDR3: CASSGPGQVSGANVLTF; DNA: TGTGCCAGCAGTGGTCCGGGACAGGTATCTGGGGCCAACGTCCTGACTTTC
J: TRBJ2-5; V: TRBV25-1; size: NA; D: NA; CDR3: CASSTHREGETQYF; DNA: TGTGCCAGCAGTACACACAGGGAGGGAGAGACCCAGTACTTC
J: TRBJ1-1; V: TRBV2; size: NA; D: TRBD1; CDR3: CASSVLGGSGEAFF; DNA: TGTGCCAGCAGTGTACTAGGGGGCTCGGGTGAAGCTTTCTTT
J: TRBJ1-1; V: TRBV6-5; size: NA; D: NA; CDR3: CASSPERGLYTEAFF; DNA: TGTGCCAGCAGTCCCGAAAGGGGGTTGTACACTGAAGCTTTCTTT
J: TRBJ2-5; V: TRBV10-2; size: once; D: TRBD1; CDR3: CASSDSRTGDPQETQYF; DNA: TGCGCCAGCAGTGACTCGAGGACAGGGGACCCCCAAGAGACCCAGTACTTC
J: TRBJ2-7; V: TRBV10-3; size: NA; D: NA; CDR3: CAISEFLHEQYF; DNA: TGTGCCATCAGTGAATTTCTGCACGAGCAGTACTTC
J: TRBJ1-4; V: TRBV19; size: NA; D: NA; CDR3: CASSRVIGLEKLFF; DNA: TGTGCCTCCAGCCGCGTGATCGGACTAGAAAAACTGTTTTTT
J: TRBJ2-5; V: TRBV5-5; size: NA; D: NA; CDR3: CASSPDNPVVETQYF; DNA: TGTGCCAGCAGTCCGGATAACCCGGTAGTAGAGACCCAGTACTTC
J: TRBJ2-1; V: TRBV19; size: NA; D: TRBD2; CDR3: CASSIMILAGGTRNNEQFF; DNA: TGTGCCAGTAGTATAATGATACTAGCGGGAGGAACACGGAACAATGAGCAGTTCTTC
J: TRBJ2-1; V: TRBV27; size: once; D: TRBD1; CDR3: CASSPNRGSYNEQFF; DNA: TGTGCCAGCAGCCCCAACAGGGGCTCCTACAATGAGCAGTTCTTC
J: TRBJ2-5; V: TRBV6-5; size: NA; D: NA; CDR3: CASSDGLNQETQYF; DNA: TGTGCCAGCAGTGACGGACTGAACCAAGAGACCCAGTACTTC
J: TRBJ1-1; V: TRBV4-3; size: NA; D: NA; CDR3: CASSQGPLTEAFF; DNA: TGCGCCAGCAGCCAAGGACCCCTAACTGAAGCTTTCTTT
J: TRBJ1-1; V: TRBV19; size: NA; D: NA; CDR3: CASSIAASQAFF; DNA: TGTGCCAGTAGTATAGCCGCCAGCCAAGCTTTCTTT
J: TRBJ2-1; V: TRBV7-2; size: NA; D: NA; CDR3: CASSPGPGEDEQFF; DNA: TGTGCCAGCAGCCCGGGCCCTGGGGAGGATGAGCAGTTCTTC
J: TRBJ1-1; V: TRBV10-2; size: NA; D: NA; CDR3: CASSGLLNTEAFF; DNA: TGCGCCAGCAGTGGCCTGCTGAACACTGAAGCTTTCTTT
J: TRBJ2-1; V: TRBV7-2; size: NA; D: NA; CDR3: CASSLLSSYNEQFF; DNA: TGTGCCAGCAGCTTACTTTCGTCCTACAATGAGCAGTTCTTC
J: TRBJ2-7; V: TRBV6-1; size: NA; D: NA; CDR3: CASCWRGSYEQYF; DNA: TGTGCCAGCTGTTGGCGGGGCTCCTACGAGCAGTACTTC
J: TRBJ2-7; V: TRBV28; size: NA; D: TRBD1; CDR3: CASSPGLGTGAYEQYF; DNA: TGTGCCAGCAGCCCTGGACTCGGCACAGGGGCCTACGAGCAGTACTTC
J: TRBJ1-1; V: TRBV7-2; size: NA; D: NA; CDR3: CASSSGGGTEAFF; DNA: TGTGCCAGCAGCTCCGGGGGAGGTACTGAAGCTTTCTTT
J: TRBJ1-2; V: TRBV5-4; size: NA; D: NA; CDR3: CASSFQKGSHYGYTF; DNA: TGTGCCAGCAGCTTCCAAAAGGGGAGTCACTATGGCTACACCTTC
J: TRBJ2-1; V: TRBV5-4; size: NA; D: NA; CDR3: CASSLAAGPFNEQFF; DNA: TGTGCCAGCAGCTTGGCGGCGGGACCCTTCAATGAGCAGTTCTTC
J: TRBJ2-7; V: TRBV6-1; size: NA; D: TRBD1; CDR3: CASSEDRGSYYNYEQYF; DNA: TGTGCCAGCAGTGAGGACAGGGGATCATATTACAATTACGAGCAGTACTTC
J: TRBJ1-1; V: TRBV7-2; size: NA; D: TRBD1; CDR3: CASSFPGQPTEAFF; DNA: TGTGCCAGCAGCTTCCCGGGACAGCCCACTGAAGCTTTCTTT
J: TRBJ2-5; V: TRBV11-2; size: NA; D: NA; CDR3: CASSFNALPGRETQYF; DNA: TGTGCCAGCAGCTTTAACGCCCTGCCAGGGAGGGAGACCCAGTACTTC